The text below deals with one T cell receptor beta chain. This clone's antigen is unknown. One end of the junction varies from germline; a read error may be responsible. The CDR3 starts with the cysteine, ends with the phenylalanine, and has 20 residues. The CDR3 DNA has 60 bases and is translated from base 1. According to the germline V gene, CDR1 reads LGHNA and CDR2 reads YSLEER. This sample was taken from a study of tumor-infiltrating lymphocytes in primary liver carcinoma (dated by TCRdb to the late 2010s). With regard to the full study: The five patients, three men and two women aged 30 to 69 years, had hepatocellular carcinoma (four) or combined HCC and intrahepatic cholangiocarcinoma (one). The tumors of the five patients were staged as T1-T3 N0M0, with maximum diameters ranging from roughly 4 to 10 cm. Agilent mRNA microarray profiling was performed on the 25 tumor region samples to relate TCRbeta repertoire diversity to the local molecular phenotype. High reproducibility was observed for the technical replicate repertoires, with mean shared-clone rates near 0.89 and correlation coefficients above 0.95. For each liver tumor, the study sampled five regions along with adjacent normal tissue and blood, and applied TCRbeta repertoire sequencing, expression microarrays and whole-exome sequencing. Roughly 3.5 to 8 million productive TCRbeta reads were obtained per sample, and no significant difference in read depth was found between tissue types. A total of roughly 35 specimens from 5 patients underwent TCRbeta repertoire sequencing, comprising around 25 tumor regions, 5 adjacent noncancerous liver tissues and 5 peripheral blood samples.

Without any cell sorting, total RNA and DNA were extracted together from around 20-30 mg of bulk tissue using the AllPrep DNA/RNA mini kit. Between November 2015 and 2016, several patients in China with histopathologically diagnosed primary liver carcinoma had surgical resection. Chronic HBV infection was present in the patients, and the patients were treatment-naive at sampling. Each tumor was sampled at five spatially separated regions: the tumor centre plus the superior, inferior, left-lateral and right-lateral poles. Histology showed that every tumor sample contained more than 80% viable tumor cells. Pieces of fresh tumor and adjacent tissue were cut in half, with one half kept in RNAlater at -80 degrees C and the other half sent for histology. A constant-region primer and ProtoScript II reverse transcriptase were used to reverse-transcribe TCRbeta-specific cDNA from approximately 500 ng total RNA. The TCRbeta libraries were prepared through three rounds of nested multiplex PCR following a slightly modified ARM-PCR procedure. Each of the first two PCR rounds ran for approximately 10 cycles using multiplex TRBV1-TRBV30 forward primers together with a Cbeta reverse primer. A final 25-cycle PCR with Deep VentR polymerase added sample barcodes and Illumina adapters. Amplicons of 200-500 bp were gel-purified with a QIAquick gel extraction kit before sequencing. An Illumina HiSeq 2500 was used to sequence the TCRbeta amplicons with 250-bp paired-end reads. Per the original workflow: Reads were quality-trimmed with Trimmomatic v0.33, and paired reads were merged with FLASH v1.2.11 to recover full CDR3 sequences. MiGEC v1.2.1b assigned V, D and J germline segments to the rearranged TCRbeta sequences. Clonotype statistics, along with Shannon-Wiener diversity indices, were calculated using VDJtools v1.0.0. Except for diversity analysis, only each sample's 250 most abundant clonotypes were used in subsequent analyses to reduce sampling bias. TCRdb reworked the public reads: Q25 trimming with fastp, MiXCR clone assembly, productive beta chains retained. Every entry covers one CDR3 protein and lists the most common genes and DNA from its rows. The V and J calls, along with clone size, are taken from TCRdb and not from the paper's own processing. The sample has about 43,000 distinct CDR3 sequences on record, over 70% of them singletons. The biggest ten clones account for about 18% of the sample.

The investigation overall reported the following: Because only the TCR beta chain was sequenced and unpaired alpha chains were not captured, true repertoire diversity is likely underestimated. The top 250 clones made up a significantly larger repertoire fraction in tumors than in blood (p = 0.039). Only four or five patients were included in the study, and the authors note that the findings should be validated in a larger study. Pairs of tumor regions showed greater repertoire overlap (mean roughly 35%) than tumor-adjacent pairs (about 17%) or tumor-blood pairs (approximately 15%), which is consistent with antigen-driven expansion. Only about 7.5-25% of top clones were found in all five regions of a tumor, suggesting spatial heterogeneity of tumor-infiltrating T cells. Since the samples were bulk and unsorted, there was no way to compare CD4+ and CD8+ T cell repertoires.

The sample comprised liver tumor tissue from sampling region 2. The label giving this sample's cell subset or site can be read as: tumor region T2, inferior pole. The TCR sequence derives from a man aged 35 to 55 with primary liver carcinoma and hepatitis B virus infection. The rearrangement combines TRBV4-3 with TRBJ2-3, with 13 bases in between that match TRBD2. The CDR3 reads CTSSRDLPSRTSGRADTQYF. The DNA sequence is TGCACCAGCAGCCGAGATCTTCCCTCCAGGACTAGCGGGAGAGCAGATACGCAGTATTTT.